Below are 22 T cell receptor beta chains sequenced from a single sample in a study of cytomegalovirus exposure and HLA in healthy donors (TCRdb year 2017). Library construction relied on the immunoSEQ multiplex PCR assay. For the multiplex PCR, a mixture combining 60 forward primers for TCR Vbeta segments and 13 reverse primers for TCR Jbeta segments was used. TCRdb provides this immuneACCESS table in a form limited to in-frame rearrangements. Some clones are lacking; in checked studies, under half of them reflect an unresolved V gene, and why the rest are absent is not known. Within this sample are under 150,000 clones, with roughly 80% of them counted one time only. The top ten constitute roughly 4% of the sample. Sequenced: PBMCs. These receptors all come from a woman in her thirties or forties in good health and CMV-seronegative.

The chain carries TRBV7-2 and TRBJ1-2, with 9 bases matching TRBD1. The germline CDR1 and CDR2 sequences are SGHTA and FQGNSA. The CDR3 length is 14 residues. V lost 5 bases to trimming and J lost 4 bases; unmatched junction nucleotides: 5. The CDR3 here is CASSPGQGFYGYTF. The CDR3 region has the DNA TGTGCCAGCAGCCCGGGACAGGGATTCTATGGCTACACCTTC.

V usage is TRBV2 and J usage is TRBJ1-6; 7 positions agree with TRBD1. Trimming took 8 bases from V and 11 from J; bases not matched to a gene: 9. Germline-derived CDR1 and CDR2 are SNHLY and FYNNEI. This CDR3 spans 13 amino acids. Written as DNA, the CDR3 is TGTGCCAGCGACAGGGAATTAAATCCACCCCTCCACTTT. Protein: CASDRELNPPLHF.

The J gene is TRBJ1-2, the V gene TRBV19; 10 nucleotides align to TRBD1. Looked up from germline, CDR1 is LNHDA and CDR2 is SQIVND (reference sequence). There are 13 residues in the CDR3. Trimming cost V 9 bases and J 3 bases; bases outside gene matches: 4. The CDR3 region has the DNA TGTGCCAGCCAGGACAGGGGGTACTATGGCTACACCTTC. It codes for CASQDRGYYGYTF.

This rearrangement joins TRBV7-2 to TRBJ1-2; D is ambiguous. CDR3 size: 15 residues. Germline CDR1 is SGHTA and CDR2 is FQGNSA. Trimming pared 0 bases from V and 4 bases from J, leaving 12 bases between. For the CDR3, the DNA is TGTGCCAGCAGCTTAGCCCCAACCAGGATCTATGGCTACACCTTC. Residues: CASSLAPTRIYGYTF.

J is TRBJ2-1 and V is TRBV19; a weak D match, TRBD1 (5 bases). V was clipped by 6 bases and J by 2 bases, with 11 bases between them. The CDR3 is 14 amino acids. CDR1 is LNHDA and CDR2 is SQIVND in the germline V gene (reference sequence). In DNA form, the CDR3 reads TGTGCCAGTAGGGACACCGTGGCCTACAATGAGCAGTTCTTC. Residues: CASRDTVAYNEQFF.

The chain combines TRBV6-1 with TRBJ2-3; 14 bases fit TRBD2. Looked up from germline, CDR1 is MNHNS and CDR2 is SASEGT. The CDR3 contains 15 residues. Unmatched junction bases numbered 11, after V lost 8 bases and J lost 10 bases. The DNA of the CDR3 is TGTGCCAGCGCTCCGGGACTAGCGGGGGAGAGGCCGCAGTATTTT. Residues: CASAPGLAGERPQYF.

The chain combines TRBV5-6 with TRBJ2-7, with 7 bases that match TRBD2. Germline V lookup: CDR1 SGHDT, CDR2 YYEEEE. This CDR3 comprises 15 residues. The V and J ends lost 5 bases and 2 bases, in that order; junction bases with no gene match: 10. CDR3 region: CASSIGASGTYEQYF. As DNA, the CDR3 is TGTGCCAGCAGTATTGGGGCTAGCGGAACCTACGAGCAGTACTTC.

The chain is built from TRBV27 and TRBJ1-4, with D uncertain. Germline V CDR1 and CDR2: MNHEY, SMNVEV (reference sequence). V was shortened by 7 bases and J by 5 bases, with 11 bases between the two germline ends. The CDR3 has 13 residues. Here the CDR3 DNA reads TGTGCCAGCACCGACTTCCCGAATGAAAAACTGTTTTTT. It codes for CASTDFPNEKLFF.

This clone was detected only a few times. The chain joins TRBV6-1 to TRBJ2-1; perhaps TRBD1 as D (6 bases). CDR3 length: 14 residues. Germline V gives CDR1 MNHNS, CDR2 SASEGT. V was pared by 8 bases and J by 5 bases, with 16 bases between. In nucleotides, the CDR3 is TGTGCCAGCGCAGGGGCCGCACCGGACAATGAGCAGTTCTTC. It specifies CASAGAAPDNEQFF.

The chain has TRBV6-5 and TRBJ2-7; D may be TRBD1 (6 bases). The germline V and J ends were trimmed by 6 bases and 10 bases, with 19 bases remaining between them. CDR3 size: 13 residues. Germline CDR1 reads MNHEY; CDR2 reads SVGAGI. CDR3 protein: CASRGAGAWLQYF. CDR3 coding DNA: TGTGCCAGCAGGGGGGCAGGGGCCTGGCTTCAGTACTTC.

CDR3 sequence: CASSLTGLHAAEAFF. The CDR3, as DNA: TGTGCCAGCAGCTTAACGGGCCTACACGCAGCTGAAGCTTTCTTT. V is TRBV7-3 and J is TRBJ1-1; D is ambiguous. CDR3 length: 15 residues. With 0 bases removed from V and 6 bases from J, the gap between germline ends came to 14 bases. Germline V gene sequence: CDR1 SGHTA, CDR2 FQGTGA.

J is TRBJ2-2 and V is TRBV7-9; 8 nucleotides agree with TRBD2. The CDR3 is 15 residues long. V was clipped by 3 bases and J by 5 bases; unmatched bases: 5. Germline V gives CDR1 SEHNR, CDR2 FQNEAQ (reference sequence). The CDR3 nucleotides are TGTGCCAGCAGCTTCGGTAGCGGGACAACCGGGGAGCTGTTTTTT. Its protein product is CASSFGSGTTGELFF.

The chain combines TRBV2 with TRBJ2-1, with 15 bases aligning to TRBD2. The CDR3 has 16 amino acids. Per germline, CDR1 SNHLY and CDR2 FYNNEI. V dropped 6 bases and J dropped 8; count of bases not matched to a gene: 8. CDR3 in DNA: TGTGCCAGCAGGGGGGGGACTAGCGGGAGGAGGTATGAGCAGTTCTTC. Residues: CASRGGTSGRRYEQFF.

V usage is TRBV29-1 and J usage is TRBJ2-7; D is perhaps TRBD2 (5 bases). Germline values: CDR1 SQVTM, CDR2 ANQGSEA. This CDR3 is 13 amino acids long. V was clipped by 5 bases and J by 4 bases, with 15 bases between them. The CDR3 DNA is TGCAGCGTTAAGAGGGCAACCGGGTACGAGCAGTACTTC. Translating it yields CSVKRATGYEQYF.

The chain links TRBV4-2 to TRBJ2-7; TRBD1 aligns across 8 bases. From germline, CDR1 is LGHNA and CDR2 YNFKEQ. After removal of 0 bases from V and 2 bases from J, the junction contained 3 bases not matched to a gene. The CDR3 is made up of 15 amino acids. The chain's CDR3 is CASSQDGQGTYEQYF. CDR3 nucleotides: TGTGCCAGCAGCCAAGATGGACAGGGAACCTACGAGCAGTACTTC.

This chain links TRBV7-9 with TRBJ1-1, with 7 positions matching TRBD1. The CDR3 spans 13 residues. Germline V gives CDR1 SEHNR, CDR2 FQNEAQ (reference sequence). J was trimmed by 6 bases and V by 5 bases; bases with no gene match: 6. As DNA, the CDR3 is TGTGCCAGCAGCCTAGGGGGCCGCCCTGAAGCTTTCTTT. Its translation is CASSLGGRPEAFF.

J is TRBJ1-2 and V is TRBV9, with a possible D match to TRBD1 (5 bases). Germline CDR1 and CDR2: SGDLS and YYNGEE. V dropped 3 bases and J dropped 6 bases, with 12 bases sitting between them. CDR3 length equals 13 residues. The CDR3 sequence: CASSAGGVDGYTF. The CDR3 DNA is TGTGCCAGCAGCGCCGGGGGGGTAGATGGCTACACCTTC.

The chain recombines TRBV6-5 with TRBJ1-1; D is unclear. This CDR3 contains 14 residues. Trimming removed 2 bases from V and 1 base from J, with 8 bases in between. Looked up from germline, CDR1 is MNHEY and CDR2 is SVGAGI. CDR3 region: CASSYREGNTEAFF. The CDR3 DNA reads TGTGCCAGCAGTTACCGGGAAGGGAACACTGAAGCTTTCTTT.

The genes are TRBV15 and TRBJ2-5; D gene ambiguous. Germline values: CDR1 LNHNV, CDR2 YYDKDF (reference sequence). V lost 0 bases, J lost 5 bases, and 4 bases lay in between. CDR3 length: 12 amino acids. CDR3 coding DNA: TGTGCCACCAGCAGAGATATGGAGACCCAGTACTTC. Translation: CATSRDMETQYF.

The chain carries TRBV14 and TRBJ1-1; 8 nucleotides align to TRBD1. V trimming: 1 base; J trimming: 11 bases; junction bases outside the gene matches: 9. The CDR3 covers 14 residues. Germline CDR1 and CDR2: SGHDN and FVKESK. CDR3 region: CASSQGRINRGAFF. The DNA of the CDR3 is TGTGCCAGCAGCCAAGGCCGAATTAACAGGGGGGCTTTCTTT.

The rearrangement joins TRBV6-5 to TRBJ2-3; 13 positions match TRBD2. Germline values: CDR1 MNHEY, CDR2 SVGAGI. The trim removed 6 bases at V and 6 bases at J, leaving 3 bases unmatched. The CDR3 runs to 14 residues. CDR3 nucleotide sequence: TGTGCCAGCAGCCGGGGACTAGCGGGGGATACGCAGTATTTT. This sequence encodes CASSRGLAGDTQYF.

CDR3 nucleotides: TGTGCCAGCAGTTACCCCGGTAGTCACGAGCAGTACTTC. This gives the protein CASSYPGSHEQYF. This chain links TRBV6-5 with TRBJ2-7, with D uncertain. The ends were cut back, 2 bases at V and 5 bases at J, with 10 bases in the middle. The CDR3 sequence is 13 residues long. Germline CDR1 MNHEY, CDR2 SVGAGI.